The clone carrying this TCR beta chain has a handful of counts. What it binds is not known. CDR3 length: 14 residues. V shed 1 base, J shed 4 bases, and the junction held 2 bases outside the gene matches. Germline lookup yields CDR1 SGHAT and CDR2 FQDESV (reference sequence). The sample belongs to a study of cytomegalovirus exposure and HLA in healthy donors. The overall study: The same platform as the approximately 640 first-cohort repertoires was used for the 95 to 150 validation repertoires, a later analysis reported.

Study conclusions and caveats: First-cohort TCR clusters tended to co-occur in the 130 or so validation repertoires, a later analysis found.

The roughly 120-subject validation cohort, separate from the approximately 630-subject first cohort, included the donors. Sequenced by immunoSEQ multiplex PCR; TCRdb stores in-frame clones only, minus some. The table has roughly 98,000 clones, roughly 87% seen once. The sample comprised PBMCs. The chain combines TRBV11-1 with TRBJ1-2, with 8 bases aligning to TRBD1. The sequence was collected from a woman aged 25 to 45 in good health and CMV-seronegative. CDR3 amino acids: CASSLGDRSYGYTF. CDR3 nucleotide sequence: TGTGCCAGCAGCTTAGGGGACAGGTCCTATGGCTACACCTTC.